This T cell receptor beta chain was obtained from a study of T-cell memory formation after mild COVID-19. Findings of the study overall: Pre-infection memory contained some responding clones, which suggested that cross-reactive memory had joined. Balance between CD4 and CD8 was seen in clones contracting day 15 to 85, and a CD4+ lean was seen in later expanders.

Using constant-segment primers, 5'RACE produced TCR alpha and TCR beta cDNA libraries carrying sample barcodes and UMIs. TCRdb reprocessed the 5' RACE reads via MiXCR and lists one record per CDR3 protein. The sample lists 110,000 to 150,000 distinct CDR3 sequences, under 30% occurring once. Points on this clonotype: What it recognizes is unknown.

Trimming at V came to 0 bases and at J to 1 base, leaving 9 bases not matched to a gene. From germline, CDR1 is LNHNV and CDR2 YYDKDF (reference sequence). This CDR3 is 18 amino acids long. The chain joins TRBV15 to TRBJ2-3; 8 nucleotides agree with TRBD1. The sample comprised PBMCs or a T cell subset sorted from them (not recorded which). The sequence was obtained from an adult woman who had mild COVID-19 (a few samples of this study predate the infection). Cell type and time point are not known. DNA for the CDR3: TGTGCCACCAGCAGAGACGACAGGGGAGCAGGGGGCACAGATACGCAGTATTTT. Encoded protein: CATSRDDRGAGGTDTQYF.